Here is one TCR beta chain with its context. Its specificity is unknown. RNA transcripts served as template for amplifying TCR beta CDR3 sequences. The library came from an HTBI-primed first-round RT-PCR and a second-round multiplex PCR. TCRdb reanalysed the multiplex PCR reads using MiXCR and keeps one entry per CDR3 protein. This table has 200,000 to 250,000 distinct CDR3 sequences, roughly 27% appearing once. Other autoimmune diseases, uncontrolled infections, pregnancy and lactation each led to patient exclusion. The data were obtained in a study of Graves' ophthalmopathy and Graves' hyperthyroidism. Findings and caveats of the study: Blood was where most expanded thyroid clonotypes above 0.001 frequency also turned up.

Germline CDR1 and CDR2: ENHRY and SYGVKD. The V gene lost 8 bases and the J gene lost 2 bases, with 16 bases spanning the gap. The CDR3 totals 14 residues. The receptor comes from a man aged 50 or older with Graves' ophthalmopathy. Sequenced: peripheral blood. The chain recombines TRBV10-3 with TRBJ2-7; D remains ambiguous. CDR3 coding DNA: TGTGCCATCCGTAACACACGAAAACCCTACGAGCAGTACTTC. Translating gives CAIRNTRKPYEQYF.